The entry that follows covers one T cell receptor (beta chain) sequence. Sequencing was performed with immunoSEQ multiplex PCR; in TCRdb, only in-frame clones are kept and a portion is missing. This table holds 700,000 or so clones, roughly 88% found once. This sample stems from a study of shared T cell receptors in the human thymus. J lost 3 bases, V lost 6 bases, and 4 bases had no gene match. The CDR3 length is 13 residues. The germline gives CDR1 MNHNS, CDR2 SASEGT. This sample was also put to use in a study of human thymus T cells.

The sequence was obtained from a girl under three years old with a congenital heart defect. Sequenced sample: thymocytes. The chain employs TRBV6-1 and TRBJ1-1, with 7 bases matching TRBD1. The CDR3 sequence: CASSRGLDTEAFF. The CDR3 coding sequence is TGTGCCAGCAGCAGGGGGTTGGACACTGAAGCTTTCTTT.